A single sample is the source of the 4 T cell receptor beta chains below, sequenced in a study of vaccination and CD4 T cells after COVID-19. The sample's treatment: roughly 10-day PBMC culture with coronavirus spike peptide pools or control peptides (ViraFEST assay). No antigens are known for them. Oncomine TCR Beta short-read sequencing was applied to DNA from cultured CD4+ T cells. Each CDR3 protein is one row after TCRdb ran MiXCR on the PCR reads. The sample carries under 20,000 distinct CDR3 sequences, 43% recorded once. The sequencing here drew on CD4+ T cells from blood, cultured in vitro, taken after SARS-CoV-2 vaccination. The origin of the receptors is a human donor who had recovered from COVID-19.

V is TRBV19 and J is TRBJ1-1; perhaps TRBD1 as D (6 bases). The CDR3 spans 15 residues. The V end was cut by 9 bases, the J end by 5 bases, with 22 bases between. Germline lookup yields CDR1 LNHDA and CDR2 SQIVND (reference sequence). CDR3 in amino acids: CASRWGSGAWTEAFF. In DNA, the CDR3 is TGTGCCAGCCGATGGGGGTCGGGGGCGTGGACTGAAGCTTTCTTT.

The rearrangement links TRBV18 to TRBJ2-1, with TRBD1 matching over 11 bases. J gave up 5 bases and V 0 bases, and 3 bases lay outside the gene matches. Germline lookup yields CDR1 KGHSH and CDR2 LQKENI. This CDR3 comprises 16 residues. The CDR3 bases are TGTGCCAGCTCACCACCGGGGGGACAGGGGGACAATGAGCAGTTCTTC. Translating gives CASSPPGGQGDNEQFF.

This chain connects TRBV4-1 to TRBJ2-7, with 12 bases identical to TRBD2. Germline CDR1 reads MGHRA; CDR2 reads YSYEKL. V was clipped by 1 base and J by 3 bases; unmatched bases: 10. The CDR3 runs 18 residues. This CDR3 reads CASSQVFLTSGSVYEQYF. CDR3 coding DNA: TGCGCCAGCAGCCAAGTTTTCTTGACTAGCGGGAGCGTCTACGAGCAGTACTTC.

The chain has TRBV7-2 and TRBJ2-1; D not resolved. The germline V gene encodes CDR1 SGHTA and CDR2 FQGNSA. The CDR3 loop spans 16 amino acids. V lost 2 bases, J lost 0 bases, and 11 bases lay in between. CDR3 bases: TGTGCCAGCAGCTTAAGACTTGAGAGCTCCTACAATGAGCAGTTCTTC. It specifies CASSLRLESSYNEQFF.